The rows below give T cell receptor beta chains drawn from one sample of a study of cytomegalovirus exposure and HLA in healthy donors. Produced via immunoSEQ multiplex PCR; TCRdb's table is partial and in-frame only. The sample carries 150,000 to 200,000 clones, roughly 87% recorded once. Sequencing used PBMCs. The receptors were gathered from a man in his fifties or sixties in good health and CMV-seropositive. CDR3s include the opening cysteine and the closing phenylalanine or tryptophan. Each record gives: clone size, J gene, V gene, D gene, CDR3 DNA, CDR3 protein. The D gene is left open where the match is weak. The listing skips clone size in some rows; elsewhere it reads once, few, many or a size class.

abundance: NA
j_gene: TRBJ1-1
v_gene: TRBV9
d_gene: NA
CDR3nt: TGTGCCAGCAGCACCCGGTTGGTGGCAATACAGGCTTTCTTT
CDR3aa: CASSTRLVAIQAFF

abundance: NA
j_gene: TRBJ2-5
v_gene: TRBV5-1
d_gene: TRBD2
CDR3nt: TGCGCCAGCAGCTTGACTAGCGGGGGAGAGACCCAGTACTTC
CDR3aa: CASSLTSGGETQYF

abundance: NA
j_gene: TRBJ2-1
v_gene: TRBV9
d_gene: TRBD2
CDR3nt: TGTGTCGAACTAGCGCCAAGCTCCTACAATGAGCAGTTCTTC
CDR3aa: CVELAPSSYNEQFF

abundance: NA
j_gene: TRBJ2-1
v_gene: TRBV7-3
d_gene: TRBD2
CDR3nt: TGTGCCAGCAGCCCCGAACTAGCGGGGAGAAGGGAGCAGTTCTTC
CDR3aa: CASSPELAGRREQFF

abundance: NA
j_gene: TRBJ2-7
v_gene: TRBV30
d_gene: NA
CDR3nt: TGTGCCTGGGGGGACAACTCCTACGAGCAGTACTTC
CDR3aa: CAWGDNSYEQYF

abundance: NA
j_gene: TRBJ1-1
v_gene: TRBV7-9
d_gene: NA
CDR3nt: TGTGCCAGCAATTTCTACCAGGGGACTGAAGCTTTCTTT
CDR3aa: CASNFYQGTEAFF

abundance: NA
j_gene: TRBJ1-5
v_gene: TRBV7-9
d_gene: TRBD1
CDR3nt: TGTGCCAGCAGCTTAACAGGGGGCGGTCAGCCCCAGCATTTT
CDR3aa: CASSLTGGGQPQHF

abundance: NA
j_gene: TRBJ2-7
v_gene: TRBV7-9
d_gene: TRBD1
CDR3nt: TGTTCCAGCAGCTTAGGTTTAGGGGGGACAGGCTTCTACGAGCAGTACTTC
CDR3aa: CSSSLGLGGTGFYEQYF

abundance: NA
j_gene: TRBJ1-6
v_gene: TRBV7-2
d_gene: NA
CDR3nt: TGTGCCAGCAGCTCCCGGGACGGGAGCTCCTATAATTCACCCCTCCACTTT
CDR3aa: CASSSRDGSSYNSPLHF

abundance: NA
j_gene: TRBJ2-7
v_gene: TRBV10-2
d_gene: TRBD2
CDR3nt: TGCGCCAGCAGTGGGGACTACTACGAGCAGTACTTC
CDR3aa: CASSGDYYEQYF

abundance: NA
j_gene: TRBJ2-1
v_gene: TRBV11-2
d_gene: NA
CDR3nt: TGTGCCAGCAACCGGCAGGAGGGAGATGAGCAGTTCTTC
CDR3aa: CASNRQEGDEQFF

abundance: NA
j_gene: TRBJ1-4
v_gene: TRBV7-9
d_gene: NA
CDR3nt: TGTGCCAGCAGCCTCGCAGGGGCTTTAGGTGAAAAACTGTTTTTT
CDR3aa: CASSLAGALGEKLFF

abundance: NA
j_gene: TRBJ2-2
v_gene: TRBV9
d_gene: NA
CDR3nt: TGTGCCAGCAGCGTAGTGGCACACACCGGGGAGCTGTTTTTT
CDR3aa: CASSVVAHTGELFF

abundance: NA
j_gene: TRBJ2-5
v_gene: TRBV5-4
d_gene: NA
CDR3nt: TGTGCCAGCAGCTTGGCCCACAACATCCCTTTGGAGACCCAGTACTTC
CDR3aa: CASSLAHNIPLETQYF

abundance: NA
j_gene: TRBJ2-1
v_gene: TRBV5-4
d_gene: NA
CDR3nt: TGTGCCAGCAGCGCGCGTAATGAGCAGTTCTTC
CDR3aa: CASSARNEQFF

abundance: NA
j_gene: TRBJ2-1
v_gene: TRBV5-1
d_gene: TRBD1
CDR3nt: TGCGCCAGCCGGACAGGGGACTCCTACAATGAGCAGTTCTTC
CDR3aa: CASRTGDSYNEQFF

abundance: NA
j_gene: TRBJ1-1
v_gene: TRBV11-2
d_gene: NA
CDR3nt: TGTGCCAGCAGCACACAGGGCGGCACTGAAGCTTTCTTT
CDR3aa: CASSTQGGTEAFF

abundance: NA
j_gene: TRBJ1-2
v_gene: TRBV28
d_gene: NA
CDR3nt: TGTGCCAGCAGGGGACACCGGCCCAACTATGGCTACACCTTC
CDR3aa: CASRGHRPNYGYTF

abundance: NA
j_gene: TRBJ1-6
v_gene: TRBV4-1
d_gene: TRBD1
CDR3nt: TGCGCCAGCAGCCAGAACACCGGGACAGGGTACTCACCCCTCCACTTT
CDR3aa: CASSQNTGTGYSPLHF

abundance: once
j_gene: TRBJ2-4
v_gene: TRBV28
d_gene: NA
CDR3nt: TGTGCCAGCAGTTCCGGACGGGGAATTCAGTACTTC
CDR3aa: CASSSGRGIQYF

abundance: NA
j_gene: TRBJ2-3
v_gene: TRBV5-4
d_gene: TRBD1
CDR3nt: TGTGCCAGCAGCAGACAGGGATTTAGCACAGATACGCAGTATTTT
CDR3aa: CASSRQGFSTDTQYF

abundance: NA
j_gene: TRBJ2-3
v_gene: TRBV6-1
d_gene: NA
CDR3nt: TGTGCCAGCAGTGAAGCTACGGGAGGCACAGATACGCAGTATTTT
CDR3aa: CASSEATGGTDTQYF

abundance: NA
j_gene: TRBJ1-2
v_gene: TRBV11-2
d_gene: NA
CDR3nt: TGTGCCAGCAGCTTAGCCGGGGGTTGGGGCTACACCTTC
CDR3aa: CASSLAGGWGYTF

abundance: NA
j_gene: TRBJ1-2
v_gene: TRBV5-1
d_gene: TRBD1
CDR3nt: TGCGCCAGCAGCCTCACGGGACAGATAGTCAACTATGGCTACACCTTC
CDR3aa: CASSLTGQIVNYGYTF

abundance: NA
j_gene: TRBJ1-2
v_gene: TRBV7-9
d_gene: NA
CDR3nt: TGTGCCAGCAGCTCGCCGCTTAAAGGACAGCCCTATGGCTACACCTTC
CDR3aa: CASSSPLKGQPYGYTF

abundance: NA
j_gene: TRBJ1-4
v_gene: TRBV9
d_gene: NA
CDR3nt: TGTGCCAGCAGCGGAACAGGGAGTTTCGATGAAAAACTGTTTTTT
CDR3aa: CASSGTGSFDEKLFF

abundance: few
j_gene: TRBJ2-7
v_gene: TRBV10-3
d_gene: NA
CDR3nt: TGTGCCATCAGTGAGGCGAACTACGAGCAGTACTTC
CDR3aa: CAISEANYEQYF

abundance: NA
j_gene: TRBJ2-7
v_gene: TRBV5-1
d_gene: TRBD2
CDR3nt: TGCGCCAGCAGTTATAGCGGGAGTAGCTACGAGCAGTACTTC
CDR3aa: CASSYSGSSYEQYF

abundance: NA
j_gene: TRBJ2-7
v_gene: TRBV19
d_gene: TRBD1
CDR3nt: TGTGCCAGTAGTATCGGCACAGGGGTCCCCTACGAGCAGTACTTC
CDR3aa: CASSIGTGVPYEQYF

abundance: NA
j_gene: TRBJ2-3
v_gene: TRBV19
d_gene: TRBD1
CDR3nt: TGTGCCACCACGGACAGGGCTCCAGATACGCAGTATTTT
CDR3aa: CATTDRAPDTQYF

abundance: NA
j_gene: TRBJ2-5
v_gene: TRBV7-6
d_gene: TRBD2
CDR3nt: TGTGCCAGCAGCTTAGTCCCGGCAGCGGGGGTTGGGGAGACCCAGTACTTC
CDR3aa: CASSLVPAAGVGETQYF

abundance: NA
j_gene: TRBJ1-1
v_gene: TRBV5-1
d_gene: TRBD1
CDR3nt: TGCGCCAGCAGCGCCTCAGGGGGTGGGACTGAAGCTTTCTTT
CDR3aa: CASSASGGGTEAFF

abundance: NA
j_gene: TRBJ2-7
v_gene: TRBV7-2
d_gene: TRBD1
CDR3nt: TGTGCCAGCAGCTTAGGAGGGGCCAGGGGGCTTGGGCAGTACTTC
CDR3aa: CASSLGGARGLGQYF

abundance: NA
j_gene: TRBJ1-5
v_gene: TRBV6-1
d_gene: TRBD1
CDR3nt: TGTGCCAGTATACAGAAACAGGGGTGGGCCCAGCATTTT
CDR3aa: CASIQKQGWAQHF

abundance: once
j_gene: TRBJ1-2
v_gene: TRBV15
d_gene: NA
CDR3nt: TGTGCCACCAGCAGAGACGGGGTTAATGGCTACACCTTC
CDR3aa: CATSRDGVNGYTF

abundance: NA
j_gene: TRBJ2-2
v_gene: TRBV9
d_gene: NA
CDR3nt: TGTGCCAGCAGCGTAGACGGGGCGAACACCGGGGAGCTGTTTTTT
CDR3aa: CASSVDGANTGELFF

abundance: NA
j_gene: TRBJ1-1
v_gene: TRBV7-6
d_gene: NA
CDR3nt: TGTGCCAGCAGCTTATTTCGGGGGGGCACTGAAGCTTTCTTT
CDR3aa: CASSLFRGGTEAFF

abundance: NA
j_gene: TRBJ1-5
v_gene: TRBV2
d_gene: NA
CDR3nt: TGTGCCAGCACAGGGGATAGCAATCAGCCCCAGCATTTT
CDR3aa: CASTGDSNQPQHF

abundance: NA
j_gene: TRBJ1-6
v_gene: TRBV10-3
d_gene: NA
CDR3nt: TGTGCCATCAAAGAAGGGACAAATTCACCCCTCCACTTT
CDR3aa: CAIKEGTNSPLHF

abundance: once
j_gene: TRBJ2-1
v_gene: TRBV5-6
d_gene: TRBD2
CDR3nt: TGTGCCAGCAGCTTGAGAACTAGCGGGAACTCCTACAATGAGCAGTTCTTC
CDR3aa: CASSLRTSGNSYNEQFF

abundance: NA
j_gene: TRBJ1-2
v_gene: TRBV4-1
d_gene: NA
CDR3nt: TGCGCCAGCAGCCAAAACCCTAACGGTCCCTATGGCTACACCTTC
CDR3aa: CASSQNPNGPYGYTF

abundance: NA
j_gene: TRBJ2-2
v_gene: TRBV5-1
d_gene: TRBD2
CDR3nt: TGCGCCAGCGGAGTAGTAGCGGGAGGGAGCACCGGGGAGCTGTTTTTT
CDR3aa: CASGVVAGGSTGELFF

abundance: NA
j_gene: TRBJ1-1
v_gene: TRBV27
d_gene: NA
CDR3nt: TGTGCCAGCAGTTTGGCCACCCGCTTAAACACTGAAGCTTTCTTT
CDR3aa: CASSLATRLNTEAFF